The following is a TCR beta chain sequence with its context. The sample originates from a study of OX40 agonist ivuxolimab in advanced cancers. Clones were read by immunoSEQ multiplex PCR, and TCRdb kept only the in-frame ones, dropping some. The sample holds tens of thousands of clones, about nine tenths seen once. This TCR was recovered from an adult with an advanced solid tumor such as melanoma, head and neck, liver or kidney cancer. The sequencing here drew on CD4+ or CD8+ T cells sorted from blood, taken in a trial of the OX40 agonist ivuxolimab.

CDR3 amino acids: CASSESGQPQHF. The CDR3 nucleotides are TGCGCCAGCAGTGAGTCTGGTCAGCCCCAGCATTTT. V gene TRBV10-1 combines with J gene TRBJ1-5; D unclear. Trimming cost V 0 bases and J 6 bases, with 3 bases left between them. The germline V gene has CDR1 WNHNN and CDR2 SYGVQD (reference sequence). The CDR3 is 12 residues long.